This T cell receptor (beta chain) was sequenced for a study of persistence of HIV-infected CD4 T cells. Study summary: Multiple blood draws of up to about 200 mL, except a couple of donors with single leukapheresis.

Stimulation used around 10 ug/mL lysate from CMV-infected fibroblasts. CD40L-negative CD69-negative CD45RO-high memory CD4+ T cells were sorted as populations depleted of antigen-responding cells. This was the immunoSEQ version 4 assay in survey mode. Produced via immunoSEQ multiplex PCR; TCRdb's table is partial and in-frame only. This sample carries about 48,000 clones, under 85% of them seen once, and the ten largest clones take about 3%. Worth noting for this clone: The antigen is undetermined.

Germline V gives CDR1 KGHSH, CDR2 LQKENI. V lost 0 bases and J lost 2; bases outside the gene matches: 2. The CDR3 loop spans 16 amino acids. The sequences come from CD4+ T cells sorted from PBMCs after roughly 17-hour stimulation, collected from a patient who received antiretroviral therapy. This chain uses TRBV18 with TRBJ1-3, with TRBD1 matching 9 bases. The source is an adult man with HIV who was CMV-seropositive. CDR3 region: CASSPPRQGAGNTIYF. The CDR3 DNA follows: TGTGCCAGCTCACCACCGAGACAGGGGGCTGGAAACACCATATATTTT.